The 16 T cell receptor beta chains below come from one sample, sequenced in a study of blood T cell repertoires in COVID-19. TCRdb's copy holds only in-frame clones and misses some; the assay was immunoSEQ multiplex PCR. The sample lists 150,000 to 200,000 clones; around 92% were seen once. What was sequenced was peripheral blood. Source of these receptors: a young man with COVID-19, enrolled during active disease.

This clone was recorded only once. The J gene is TRBJ2-5, the V gene TRBV2; 12 nucleotides align to TRBD2. V lost 5 bases to trimming and J lost 5 bases; unmatched junction nucleotides: 3. The germline CDR1 and CDR2 sequences are SNHLY and FYNNEI. The CDR3 has 14 amino acids. CDR3 amino acids: CASSSTSGRETQYF. The CDR3 region has the DNA TGTGCCAGCAGTTCTACTAGCGGGAGGGAGACCCAGTACTTC.

The genes are TRBV24-1 and TRBJ1-2; tentative D call: TRBD1 (6 bases). V was cut by 0 bases and J by 7 bases, with 11 bases left in between. This CDR3 spans 14 amino acids. Looked up from germline, CDR1 is KGHDR and CDR2 is SFDVKD. DNA for the CDR3: TGTGCCACCAGTGATTTGCTGGCAGGGGTTGGCTACACCTTC. This gives the protein CATSDLLAGVGYTF.

The rearrangement links TRBV29-1 to TRBJ1-1; D not certain. The V end was cut by 3 bases, the J end by 5 bases, with 13 bases between. Germline V gene lookup returns CDR1 SQVTM and CDR2 ANQGSEA. CDR3 length equals 13 residues. The chain's CDR3 is CSVERGSRTEAFF. As DNA, the CDR3 is TGCAGCGTTGAGAGAGGGTCGAGGACTGAAGCTTTCTTT.

This sequence joins TRBV9 and TRBJ2-1; a weak D match, TRBD1 (6 bases). From germline, CDR1 is SGDLS and CDR2 YYNGEE. CDR3 length equals 16 residues. Trimming shortened V by 0 bases and J by 2 bases, and 12 bases separated the two germline ends. CDR3 in DNA: TGTGCCAGCAGCGTAGCTGACAGGCTCACCTACAATGAGCAGTTCTTC. Amino acids: CASSVADRLTYNEQFF.

The gene calls are TRBV28 and TRBJ2-1, with a weak D call TRBD1 (5 bases). The V gene's germline CDR1 is MDHEN and CDR2 SYDVKM. The CDR3 spans 14 residues. The V end lost 3 bases, the J end lost 3 bases, and 9 bases lay between the germline ends. The CDR3 loop reads CASSLTEYYNEQFF. CDR3 sequence (DNA): TGTGCCAGCAGTTTGACAGAATACTACAATGAGCAGTTCTTC.

The genes are TRBV7-3 and TRBJ1-1, with D uncertain. This CDR3 has 13 amino acids. V gave up 5 bases and J gave up 10 bases, with 17 bases separating them. The germline CDR1 and CDR2 sequences are SGHTA and FQGTGA. CDR3 nucleotides: TGTGCCAGCAGCGCTGCCTCGGTTTTTGGAGCTTTCTTT. It codes for CASSAASVFGAFF.

This clone was observed a few times. The chain has TRBV6-2 or TRBV6-3 and TRBJ1-1; tentatively, D is TRBD1 (6 bases). The CDR3 loop spans 13 amino acids. Germline-derived CDR1 and CDR2 are MNHEY and SVGEGT. Between the trimmed V and J ends, which lost 7 bases and 1 base, there was a span of 10 bases. CDR3 sequence reads: CASTPRGNTEAFF. DNA of the CDR3: TGTGCCAGCACCCCCAGGGGGAACACTGAAGCTTTCTTT.

The chain combines TRBV20-1 with TRBJ2-7, with a possible D match to TRBD1 (6 bases). V was pared by 4 bases and J by 6 bases, with 10 bases between. CDR3 length equals 11 residues. Germline CDR1 reads DFQATT; CDR2 reads SNEGSKA (reference sequence). In DNA, the CDR3 is TGCAGTGCTACAGGGGCCCGCGAGCAGTACTTC. This gives the protein CSATGAREQYF.

The chain employs TRBV11-3 and TRBJ1-1; a possible D gene is TRBD1 (5 bases). Germline V gene data show CDR1 as SGHNT and CDR2 as YENEEA. The CDR3 is 14 amino acids. Trimming pared 1 base from V and 6 bases from J, leaving 12 bases between. This CDR3 is CASSLGATESEAFF. DNA for the CDR3: TGTGCCAGCAGCTTAGGCGCGACAGAGTCTGAAGCTTTCTTT.

The CDR3 sequence is CASSLVGGEWDTQYF. For the CDR3, the DNA is TGTGCCAGCAGCTTAGTAGGGGGGGAGTGGGATACGCAGTATTTT. The chain combines TRBV7-2 with TRBJ2-3; perhaps TRBD2 as D (7 bases). Germline V gene sequence: CDR1 SGHTA, CDR2 FQGNSA. V was clipped by 1 base and J by 6 bases, with 14 bases between them. The CDR3 runs 15 residues.

This clone occurred once. V gene TRBV3-1 (or the pseudogene TRBV3-2) combines with J gene TRBJ1-1; D might be TRBD1 (5 bases). Trimming cost V 2 bases and J 10 bases, with 17 bases left between them. Germline V lookup: CDR1 LGHDT, CDR2 YNNKEL (reference sequence). The length of the CDR3 is 14 residues. DNA of the CDR3: TGTGCCAGCAGCCAAAAGGGCACTACGGGGGGAGCTTTCTTT. It codes for CASSQKGTTGGAFF.

This clone was found a few times. The chain is built from TRBV5-1 and TRBJ2-7; 7 nucleotides match TRBD1. After removal of 2 bases from V and 4 bases from J, the junction contained 9 bases not matched to a gene. CDR3 length: 15 amino acids. Germline V gene data show CDR1 as SGHRS and CDR2 as YFSETQ. DNA of the CDR3: TGCGCCAGCAGCTTCAGACAGGGTTTTAAGTACGAGCAGTACTTC. Residues: CASSFRQGFKYEQYF. The whole variable domain, remainder taken from reference TRBV5-1 and TRBJ2-7, is KAGVTQTPRYLIKTRGQQVTLSCSPISGHRSVSWYQQTPGQGLQFLFEYFSETQRNKGNFPGRFSGRQFSNSRSEMNVSTLELGDSALYLCASSFRQGFKYEQYFGPGTRLTVT.

This chain connects TRBV5-1 to TRBJ2-1; 8 positions match TRBD1. The CDR3 loop spans 15 amino acids. The germline V gene has CDR1 SGHRS and CDR2 YFSETQ. Trimming took 2 bases from V and 4 from J; bases not matched to a gene: 5. In DNA form, the CDR3 reads TGCGCCAGCAGCTTCGGACAGGGTATATACAATGAGCAGTTCTTC. Its translation: CASSFGQGIYNEQFF.

This chain links TRBV3-1 (or the pseudogene TRBV3-2) with TRBJ2-3; tentatively, D is TRBD2 (6 bases). V was clipped by 0 bases and J by 3 bases, with 10 bases between them. CDR1 is LGHDT, CDR2 YNNKEL, per germline (reference sequence). This CDR3 comprises 15 residues. CDR3 nucleotides: TGTGCCAGCAGCCAAGACGGGGGTATGACAGATACGCAGTATTTT. Translating it yields CASSQDGGMTDTQYF.

The V gene is TRBV9, the J gene TRBJ2-3, with 10 nucleotides matching TRBD2. Germline V gene sequence: CDR1 SGDLS, CDR2 YYNGEE. The CDR3 spans 16 residues. The junction had 6 bases not matched to a gene; V was cut back by 2 bases and J by 3 bases. CDR3 loop: CASSVQRGGWTDTQYF. In DNA form, the CDR3 reads TGTGCCAGCAGCGTCCAGCGGGGGGGCTGGACAGATACGCAGTATTTT. The full variable domain, completed using reference TRBV9 and TRBJ2-3, is DSGVTQTPKHLITATGQRVTLRCSPRSGDLSVYWYQQSLDQGLQFLIQYYNGEERAKGNILERFSAQQFPDLHSELNLSSLELGDSALYFCASSVQRGGWTDTQYFGPGTRLTVL.

The rearrangement uses TRBV18 and TRBJ1-1; 9 bases agree with TRBD1. Per germline, CDR1 KGHSH and CDR2 LQKENI. The CDR3 has 13 residues. With V trimmed by 2 bases and J by 6 bases, 1 base remained unmatched. The CDR3 loop is CASSPRTGAEAFF. CDR3 nucleotide sequence: TGTGCCAGCTCACCAAGGACAGGGGCTGAAGCTTTCTTT.